Listed here are 30 T cell receptor beta chains from one sample, sequenced in a study of blood T cells in healthy people across ages. Next came a second PCR, run for about 7 to 12 cycles, which used a sample-barcoded 5' primer along with a J-beta primer mix. Using its own MiXCR run on the 5' RACE reads, TCRdb lists one record per CDR3 protein. Of 1.5 million to 2 million distinct CDR3 sequences in the sample, approximately 39% were seen once. Sequenced material: blood. Receptors were obtained from a human donor in good health.

V is TRBV11-1 and J is TRBJ2-3; 7 nucleotides line up with TRBD2. Germline trimming cut 5 bases from V and 2 bases from J; bases unmatched to any gene: 13. This CDR3 has 17 residues. Germline CDR1 and CDR2: SGHAT and FQDESV (reference sequence). The CDR3 loop reads CASSTTSFGGSTDTQYF. The CDR3 DNA sequence: TGTGCCAGCAGCACCACATCCTTCGGGGGGTCCACAGATACGCAGTATTTT.

The sample holds one count of this clonotype. This may be a read error: a much more frequent sequence differs by one nucleotide. The chain combines TRBV5-1 with TRBJ2-7, with D perhaps TRBD1 or TRBD2 (5 bases each). CDR3 size: 14 residues. Germline CDR1 reads SGHRS; CDR2 reads YFSETQ. The CDR3 DNA is TGCGCCAGCAACTTGACCGGGGACCACTACGAGCAGTACTTC. It encodes CASNLTGDHYEQYF. The full variable domain, its missing parts supplied by reference TRBV5-1 and TRBJ2-7, is KAGVTQTPRYLIKTRGQQVTLSCSPISGHRSVSWYQQTPGQGLQFLFEYFSETQRNKGNFPGRFSGRQFSNSRSEMNVSTLELGDSALYLCASNLTGDHYEQYFGPGTRLTVT.

The chain is built from TRBV12-3 or TRBV12-4 and TRBJ2-7; possible D gene TRBD1, 6 bases. Trimming removed 3 bases from V and 9 bases from J, with 18 bases in between. There are 14 residues in the CDR3. The CDR3 DNA is TGTGCCAGCAGTTTTCCAGCAGGGGTAAGCGGGCAGTACTTC. This codes for CASSFPAGVSGQYF.

The chain is built from TRBV5-1 and TRBJ2-7; weak D call: TRBD2 (6 bases). V shed 4 bases and J shed 3 bases, with 14 bases lying between them. There are 14 residues in the CDR3. Germline CDR1 and CDR2: SGHRS and YFSETQ. DNA for the CDR3: TGCGCCAGCAGCCGGGACTTTGATTTCTACGAGCAGTACTTC. It codes for CASSRDFDFYEQYF. Full variable domain (missing parts from reference TRBV5-1 and TRBJ2-7): KAGVTQTPRYLIKTRGQQVTLSCSPISGHRSVSWYQQTPGQGLQFLFEYFSETQRNKGNFPGRFSGRQFSNSRSEMNVSTLELGDSALYLCASSRDFDFYEQYFGPGTRLTVT.

On this clonotype: A read error may account for a junction end that differs from germline. The genes are TRBV29-1 and TRBJ2-5; D gene unclear. The CDR3 consists of 12 residues. Germline CDR1 SQVTM, CDR2 ANQGSEA. CDR3 DNA: TGCAGCATTGATGATACACAAGAGACCCAGTACTTC. It translates to CSIDDTQETQYF.

This clonotype has only a few counts. This rearrangement joins TRBV24-1 to TRBJ2-3, with D perhaps TRBD1 (6 bases). The CDR3 is 14 residues long. V was shortened by 3 bases and J by 2 bases, with 8 bases between the two germline ends. Germline V gene data show CDR1 as KGHDR and CDR2 as SFDVKD. CDR3 protein: CATSDGQYTDTQYF. DNA for the CDR3: TGTGCCACCAGTGATGGACAGTACACAGATACGCAGTATTTT.

This sequence joins TRBV4-1 and TRBJ2-3, with D possibly being TRBD2 (6 bases). V was clipped by 0 bases and J by 1 base, with 17 bases between them. The CDR3 loop spans 18 amino acids. The germline V gene has CDR1 MGHRA and CDR2 YSYEKL. The CDR3 is CASSQEWGVYGGTDTQYF. DNA of the CDR3: TGCGCCAGCAGCCAAGAGTGGGGGGTTTACGGAGGCACAGATACGCAGTATTTT.

In its sample, this clonotype was seen a few times. The V call is TRBV11-2, the J call TRBJ2-1; D is ambiguous. The V and J ends lost 2 bases and 7 bases respectively, with 15 bases between them. This CDR3 is 15 amino acids long. In germline, CDR1 is SGHAT, CDR2 FQNNGV. In DNA form, the CDR3 reads TGTGCCAGCAGCTTACAGTTTGCGAAACTGAATGAGCAGTTCTTC. It translates to CASSLQFAKLNEQFF. Full variable domain (rest looked up from reference TRBV11-2 and TRBJ2-1): EAGVAQSPRYKIIEKRQSVAFWCNPISGHATLYWYQQILGQGPKLLIQFQNNGVVDDSQLPKDRFSAERLKGVDSTLKIQPAKLEDSAVYLCASSLQFAKLNEQFFGPGTRLTVL.

This rearrangement joins TRBV15 to TRBJ1-1; 7 nucleotides align to TRBD1. CDR3 length equals 14 residues. V lost 4 bases and J lost 3; bases outside the gene matches: 5. Germline lookup yields CDR1 LNHNV and CDR2 YYDKDF (reference sequence). The CDR3: CATSTRGGYTEAFF. In nucleotides, the CDR3 is TGTGCCACCAGCACCAGGGGGGGATACACTGAAGCTTTCTTT.

The chain has TRBV11-2 and TRBJ2-7; TRBD2 might be the D (6 bases). Looked up from germline, CDR1 is SGHAT and CDR2 is FQNNGV. Trimming removed 11 bases from V and 0 bases from J, with 14 bases in between. The CDR3 totals 13 residues. The CDR3 region is CAARGDSSYEQYF. The CDR3 coding sequence is TGTGCCGCCCGCGGGGATAGCTCCTACGAGCAGTACTTC.

This clonotype came up a few times. This chain uses TRBV20-1 with TRBJ2-7; 8 bases line up with TRBD1. With 3 bases clipped from V and 4 bases from J, the junction kept 14 bases outside the gene matches. Germline CDR1 is DFQATT and CDR2 is SNEGSKA (reference sequence). This CDR3 is built from 16 residues. The DNA for the CDR3 is TGCAGTGCTAGTCTCCAGAGTAAAACAGGGGGTTACGAGCAGTACTTC. Translation: CSASLQSKTGGYEQYF.

This clonotype was recorded a few times. The chain recombines TRBV5-6 with TRBJ2-7, with 7 bases identical to TRBD1. V was pared by 2 bases and J by 5 bases, with 7 bases of the junction left unmatched. The germline V gene has CDR1 SGHDT and CDR2 YYEEEE. The CDR3 contains 14 residues. The CDR3 loop is CASSLGGPHHEQYF. The DNA of the CDR3 is TGTGCCAGCAGCTTAGGGGGCCCTCACCACGAGCAGTACTTC.

This clonotype was counted only a few times. V gene TRBV24-1 combines with J gene TRBJ2-3; D may be TRBD2 (5 bases). This CDR3 has 16 amino acids. The V end was cut by 1 base, the J end by 6 bases, with 16 bases between. The germline gives CDR1 KGHDR, CDR2 SFDVKD. CDR3 sequence reads: CATSDFHLGSDDTQYF. CDR3 bases: TGTGCCACCAGTGATTTTCACCTGGGTAGCGATGATACGCAGTATTTT.

The chain recombines TRBV7-9 with TRBJ1-4, with TRBD1 identical over 8 bases. Germline CDR1 SEHNR, CDR2 FQNEAQ (reference sequence). Losses at the gene ends were 5 bases for V and 6 bases for J; bases not matched to a gene: 17. The CDR3 consists of 18 residues. The CDR3 DNA sequence: TGTGCCAGCAGCGACTCCCTGCCAATCGACAGGGGAGATGAAAAACTGTTTTTT. Protein sequence: CASSDSLPIDRGDEKLFF.

J is TRBJ2-4 and V is TRBV27; the match to TRBD1 covers 8 bases. The germline V gene has CDR1 MNHEY and CDR2 SMNVEV (reference sequence). The trim removed 3 bases at V and 13 bases at J, leaving 23 bases unmatched. The length of the CDR3 is 18 residues. The CDR3 region has the DNA TGTGCCAGCAGTTTGCGGATCCAGGGGGCACGTCTTTACAATGAGCAGTACTTC. It yields the protein CASSLRIQGARLYNEQYF.

The gene calls are TRBV4-1 and TRBJ2-7, with D perhaps matching TRBD1 (6 bases). Trimming took 4 bases from V and 4 from J, leaving 26 bases between them. Germline lookup yields CDR1 MGHRA and CDR2 YSYEKL. The CDR3 spans 18 residues. In DNA, the CDR3 is TGCGCCAGCAGCCTCTCCCTCTTAGGGACACGAAAACCGTACGAGCAGTACTTC. Translation gives CASSLSLLGTRKPYEQYF.

The CDR3 DNA reads as TGCAGTGCTAGTCACCGGGACAGGGGGATCGGTGGCTACACCTTC. The encoded protein is CSASHRDRGIGGYTF. The genes are TRBV20-1 and TRBJ1-2, with 11 positions matching TRBD1. V shed 3 bases, J shed 7 bases, and the junction held 10 bases outside the gene matches. CDR1 is DFQATT and CDR2 is SNEGSKA in the germline V gene (reference sequence). The CDR3 covers 15 residues.

The genes are TRBV7-2 and TRBJ1-2, with TRBD1 as a possible D gene (6 bases). V dropped 5 bases and J dropped 4 bases, with 14 bases sitting between them. The CDR3 spans 14 residues. CDR1 and CDR2 from the germline V gene are SGHTA and FQGNSA. The CDR3 nucleotides read TGTGCCAGCAGCCCGGACGGGACAACCTATGGCTACACCTTC. This translates into CASSPDGTTYGYTF.

This chain links TRBV9 with TRBJ1-1; 8 nucleotides agree with TRBD1. Germline CDR1 SGDLS, CDR2 YYNGEE. This CDR3 is built from 15 residues. V was pared by 0 bases and J by 4 bases, with 5 bases of the junction left unmatched. CDR3 sequence: CASSVGRQGATEAFF. DNA for the CDR3: TGTGCCAGCAGCGTAGGTAGGCAGGGGGCCACTGAAGCTTTCTTT.

This clonotype has more than one count but fewer than ten. The gene calls are TRBV3-1 and TRBJ2-3, with TRBD2 matching over 7 bases. In germline, CDR1 is LGHDT, CDR2 YNNKEL (reference sequence). V lost 1 base to trimming and J lost 1 base; unmatched junction nucleotides: 2. CDR3 length equals 15 residues. CDR3 loop: CASSQGLARTDTQYF. DNA for the CDR3: TGTGCCAGCAGCCAAGGACTAGCCCGCACAGATACGCAGTATTTT.

The chain uses TRBV7-9 and TRBJ2-6, with 7 bases matching TRBD2. Germline V gene data show CDR1 as SEHNR and CDR2 as FQNEAQ (reference sequence). The CDR3 length is 16 residues. After removal of 5 bases from V and 2 bases from J, the junction contained 6 bases not matched to a gene. CDR3 amino acids: CASSTTAGAGANVLTF. The CDR3 bases are TGTGCCAGCAGCACCACGGCGGGGGCTGGGGCCAACGTCCTGACTTTC.

This clonotype was counted ten times or more. The V gene is TRBV7-6, the J gene TRBJ2-1, with D possibly matching TRBD1 (5 bases). The CDR3 totals 13 residues. The V and J ends lost 0 bases and 7 bases respectively, with 7 bases between them. CDR1 and CDR2 (germline): SGHVS, FNYEAQ. The CDR3 sequence: CASSLAGLNEQFF. The CDR3 coding sequence is TGTGCCAGCAGCTTAGCGGGGCTTAATGAGCAGTTCTTC.

This sequence joins TRBV20-1 and TRBJ2-7; 8 nucleotides agree with TRBD2. Per the germline V gene, CDR1 is DFQATT and CDR2 is SNEGSKA (reference sequence). The CDR3 covers 13 residues. Trimming at V came to 6 bases and at J to 5 bases, leaving 9 bases not matched to a gene. CDR3 DNA sequence: TGCAGTGCCGCCATGGGCGGGGGGAACGAGCAGTACTTC. Residues: CSAAMGGGNEQYF.

The CDR3 loop is CSAPRFSGEETQYF. In DNA, the CDR3 is TGCAGTGCTCCAAGGTTTAGCGGGGAGGAGACCCAGTACTTC. The rearrangement joins TRBV20-1 to TRBJ2-5, with 8 bases identical to TRBD2. CDR1 is DFQATT, CDR2 SNEGSKA, per germline (reference sequence). The CDR3 covers 14 residues. V shed 5 bases and J 5 bases; nucleotides not matched to a gene: 10.

This clonotype has just a few counts. This rearrangement joins TRBV5-1 to TRBJ2-7; either TRBD1 or TRBD2 may fit D (5 bases each). Trimming shortened V by 4 bases and J by 6 bases, and 23 bases separated the two germline ends. The CDR3 length is 16 residues. Germline-derived CDR1 and CDR2 are SGHRS and YFSETQ. The CDR3 DNA reads TGCGCCAGCAGCCCCAGGTCGGGACGCACGTCTACCGAGCAGTACTTC. Its protein product is CASSPRSGRTSTEQYF. Full variable domain (rest looked up from reference TRBV5-1 and TRBJ2-7): KAGVTQTPRYLIKTRGQQVTLSCSPISGHRSVSWYQQTPGQGLQFLFEYFSETQRNKGNFPGRFSGRQFSNSRSEMNVSTLELGDSALYLCASSPRSGRTSTEQYFGPGTRLTVT.

The chain combines TRBV7-2 with TRBJ1-1; D call uncertain. V lost 0 bases to trimming and J lost 8 bases, with 10 bases between them. Germline CDR1 is SGHTA and CDR2 is FQGNSA. The CDR3 is made up of 13 amino acids. CDR3 nucleotides: TGTGCCAGCAGCTTAGCCCCTATGACCGAAGCTTTCTTT. It specifies CASSLAPMTEAFF.

This clonotype has more than one count but fewer than ten. The chain has TRBV7-9 and TRBJ2-3; D possibly corresponds to TRBD1 (6 bases). Germline assignment: CDR1 SEHNR and CDR2 FQNEAQ (reference sequence). Trimming took off 3 bases at V and 0 bases at J, with 13 bases between the two ends. The CDR3 consists of 16 residues. For the CDR3, the DNA is TGTGCCAGCAGCTTGCAGGGGACGCTGAGCACAGATACGCAGTATTTT. Encoded protein: CASSLQGTLSTDTQYF.

The chain has TRBV4-3 and TRBJ1-4, with TRBD1 matching over 8 bases. The germline CDR1 and CDR2 sequences are LGHNA and YSLEER. With 0 bases clipped from V and 6 bases from J, the junction kept 3 bases outside the gene matches. The CDR3 is made up of 15 amino acids. The CDR3 region is CASSQDHRGDEKLFF. In DNA form, the CDR3 reads TGCGCCAGCAGCCAAGATCACAGGGGGGATGAAAAACTGTTTTTT.

Remarks on this clonotype: Mismatch with germline at one junction end may stem from a read error. The rearrangement joins TRBV5-8 to TRBJ1-2, with D unresolved. The CDR3 has 16 amino acids. In germline, CDR1 is SGHTS, CDR2 YDEGEE. CDR3 sequence (DNA): TGTACCAGCAGCTTCCTAGAGGGAGGCATGACCTGTGGCTACACCTTC. Protein product: CTSSFLEGGMTCGYTF. The variable domain in full, with the rest retrieved from reference TRBV5-8 and TRBJ1-2, is EAGVTQSPTHLIKTRGQQATLRCSPISGHTSVYWYQQALGLGLQFLLWYDEGEERNRGNFPPRFSGRQFPNYSSELNVNALELEDSALYLCTSSFLEGGMTCGYTFGSGTRLTVV.

This clonotype has a handful of counts. This sequence joins TRBV12-3 or TRBV12-4 and TRBJ1-5, with D tentatively TRBD1 (6 bases). This CDR3 region has 17 residues. V lost 0 bases and J 0 bases, leaving 12 bases between the germline ends. DNA of the CDR3: TGTGCCAGCAGTTTAGCCCGGGACACGTATAGCAATCAGCCCCAGCATTTT. This gives the protein CASSLARDTYSNQPQHF.